A selection of T cell receptor beta chains follows, all from one sample in a study of shared clonotypes between healthy human individuals. TCRdb keeps only in-frame clones here, not all; method: immunoSEQ multiplex PCR. The data hold approximately 2,000,000 clones, with around 93% observed a single time. The source material was naive CD8+ T cells from PBMCs. The receptors stem from a man between 18 and 29 years old in good health. Some clones in this sample may be carry-over from other donors' samples. Both conserved end residues are part of each CDR3. The order of the fields is D gene, clone size, V gene, J gene, CDR3 protein, CDR3 DNA. The D gene is left open where the match is weak. Clone size, where shown, is once, few, many, or a class for clones that have expanded.

>TRBD1|-|TRBV27|TRBJ2-1
CASRAEIRDRVHNEQFF
TGTGCCAGCAGAGCTGAGATCCGGGACAGGGTCCACAATGAGCAGTTCTTC
>TRBD2|-|TRBV11-2|TRBJ2-1
CASSLESSGRAPYNEQFF
TGTGCCAGCAGCTTAGAATCTAGCGGGAGGGCCCCCTACAATGAGCAGTTCTTC
>TRBD2|-|TRBV6-6|TRBJ2-5
CASSDYSGSGETQYF
TGTGCCAGCAGTGACTACAGCGGGAGTGGGGAGACCCAGTACTTC
>-|-|TRBV7-3|TRBJ2-5
CASSPGLLSPLQETQYF
TGTGCCAGCAGCCCCGGGCTGCTTAGTCCCCTCCAAGAGACCCAGTACTTC
>-|few|TRBV10-3|TRBJ1-1
CAISELRGNTEAFF
TGTGCCATCAGTGAGCTGAGAGGGAACACTGAAGCTTTCTTT
>-|-|TRBV7-9|TRBJ1-1
CASSTPAGRTEAFF
TGTGCCAGCAGCACCCCAGCGGGGAGAACTGAAGCTTTCTTT
>-|-|TRBV7-3|TRBJ2-1
CASSPGLRGNEQFF
TGTGCCAGCAGCCCGGGACTCCGCGGGAATGAGCAGTTCTTC
>-|-|TRBV2|TRBJ1-3
CAFYRVDGNTIYF
TGTGCCTTCTACAGGGTTGACGGAAACACCATATATTTT
>TRBD1|-|TRBV6-6|TRBJ1-5
CASSYPGQGGNQPQHF
TGTGCCAGCAGTTACCCGGGACAGGGAGGTAATCAGCCCCAGCATTTT
>-|-|TRBV30|TRBJ1-5
CAWSSRAVNQPQHF
TGTGCCTGGAGTAGCAGGGCCGTCAATCAGCCCCAGCATTTT
>-|-|TRBV9|TRBJ2-3
CASSVGLRAGPDTQYF
TGTGCCAGCAGCGTTGGGCTGCGAGCTGGCCCAGATACGCAGTATTTT
>-|-|TRBV10-1|TRBJ2-2
CASSELPGPGELFF
TGCGCCAGCAGTGAGCTGCCGGGTCCCGGGGAGCTGTTTTTT
>TRBD1|-|TRBV6-5|TRBJ2-7
CASALVRDRAYEQYF
TGTGCCAGCGCGCTCGTCCGGGACAGGGCCTACGAGCAGTACTTC
>TRBD2|-|TRBV7-9|TRBJ2-3
CASRRGLAGSTDTQYF
TGTGCCAGCCGTCGTGGGCTAGCGGGAAGCACAGATACGCAGTATTTT
>-|-|TRBV14|TRBJ2-7
CASSQLSNYEQYF
TGTGCCAGCAGCCAATTGTCTAACTACGAGCAGTACTTC
>-|-|TRBV30|TRBJ2-7
CAWSLGGNEQYF
TGTGCCTGGAGCCTCGGGGGCAACGAGCAGTACTTC
>-|-|TRBV2|TRBJ1-3
CASSGTDGGEGNTIYF
TGTGCCAGCAGTGGGACGGACGGCGGTGAAGGAAACACCATATATTTT
>TRBD2|-|TRBV6-5|TRBJ2-7
CASSYRGTSGAGEQYF
TGTGCCAGCAGTTACCGGGGGACTAGCGGAGCCGGGGAGCAGTACTTC
>-|-|TRBV28|TRBJ2-7
CASKRTGDSYEQYF
TGTGCCAGCAAGAGAACGGGCGACTCCTACGAGCAGTACTTC
>-|-|TRBV18|TRBJ2-1
CASSRGGVSYNEQFF
TGTGCCAGCTCCCGAGGGGGGGTATCCTACAATGAGCAGTTCTTC
>-|-|TRBV30|TRBJ2-5
CAYQQRQETQYF
TGTGCCTACCAACAGCGGCAAGAGACCCAGTACTTC
>TRBD1|-|TRBV7-3|TRBJ2-7
CASSQQAPGTDSYEQYF
TGTGCCAGCAGCCAGCAGGCCCCCGGGACAGATTCCTACGAGCAGTACTTC
>-|-|TRBV5-4|TRBJ2-1
CAAWDSYNEQFF
TGTGCCGCGTGGGACTCCTACAATGAGCAGTTCTTC
>-|-|TRBV10-3|TRBJ1-5
CAISDSDSDNQPQHF
TGTGCCATCAGTGATTCCGACAGCGATAATCAGCCCCAGCATTTT
>-|once|TRBV10-1|TRBJ2-5
CASDHRDEETQYF
TGCGCCAGCGACCACAGGGACGAAGAGACCCAGTACTTC
>-|-|TRBV7-9|TRBJ1-2
CASSSTRRSPGYGYTF
TGTGCCAGCAGTTCCACAAGACGGAGCCCGGGGTATGGCTACACCTTC
>-|-|TRBV19|TRBJ1-1
CASNSRVGGTEAFF
TGTGCCAGTAACTCCCGGGTCGGGGGGACTGAAGCTTTCTTT
>-|-|TRBV21-1|TRBJ2-2
CAIPLGTVNTGELFF
TGTGCCATCCCCCTAGGGACGGTTAACACCGGGGAGCTGTTTTTT
>-|-|TRBV21-1|TRBJ1-4
CASTLSGFGREKLFF
TGTGCCAGCACCTTGTCTGGGTTTGGACGAGAAAAACTGTTTTTT
>-|-|TRBV14|TRBJ2-7
CASSLGSYEQYF
TGTGCCAGCAGCCTTGGATCTTACGAGCAGTACTTC
>-|-|TRBV9|TRBJ2-7
CASSVGATYYEQYF
TGTGCCAGCAGCGTAGGAGCGACTTACTACGAGCAGTACTTC
>-|-|TRBV28|TRBJ2-7
CASSPQLYEQYF
TGTGCCAGCAGCCCACAGCTCTACGAGCAGTACTTC
>-|-|TRBV6-5|TRBJ2-5
CASSSQTTQETQYF
TGTGCCAGCAGTTCCCAGACTACGCAAGAGACCCAGTACTTC
>-|-|TRBV2|TRBJ2-7
CARGGPFVRITSVISYEQYF
TGTGCCAGAGGGGGCCCTTTTGTGAGGATTACTAGCGTTATCTCCTACGAGCAGTACTTC
>TRBD1|few|TRBV7-2|TRBJ2-5
CASSLAGQGKETQYF
TGTGCCAGCAGCTTAGCAGGACAGGGGAAAGAGACCCAGTACTTC
>TRBD1|-|TRBV27|TRBJ2-7
CASSLSDGTASYEQYF
TGTGCCAGCAGTTTATCGGATGGGACAGCGTCTTACGAGCAGTACTTC
>TRBD1|-|TRBV9|TRBJ2-3
CASSSRQGDTDTQYF
TGTGCCAGCAGCTCACGACAGGGAGACACAGATACGCAGTATTTT
>-|-|TRBV7-9|TRBJ1-4
CASSSLPGDSEKLFF
TGTGCCAGCAGCTCCCTTCCAGGGGATAGTGAAAAACTGTTTTTT
>-|-|TRBV6-6|TRBJ2-7
CASSLLALGSNYEQYF
TGTGCCAGCAGTCTCTTAGCGTTGGGCTCCAACTACGAGCAGTACTTC
>TRBD2|once|TRBV27|TRBJ2-1
CASSSYGLAGVYHEQFF
TGTGCCAGCAGTTCTTATGGACTAGCGGGAGTGTACCATGAGCAGTTCTTC
>TRBD1|-|TRBV28|TRBJ2-7
CASSYSGTGGYEQYF
TGTGCCAGCAGCTATTCCGGGACAGGGGGCTACGAGCAGTACTTC
>-|once|TRBV11-2|TRBJ2-7
CASSLFTAGGYYEQYF
TGTGCCAGCAGCTTATTCACCGCTGGGGGGTACTACGAGCAGTACTTC
>-|-|TRBV7-9|TRBJ2-1
CASSLGGSRALNEQFF
TGTGCCAGCAGCTTAGGGGGATCGAGGGCACTCAATGAGCAGTTCTTC
>-|-|TRBV13|TRBJ2-2
CASSQGGGHTGELFF
TGTGCCAGCAGCCAGGGAGGGGGCCACACCGGGGAGCTGTTTTTT
>-|-|TRBV4-1|TRBJ2-2
CASSQVKGSGELFF
TGCGCCAGCAGCCAAGTTAAAGGGTCTGGGGAGCTGTTTTTT
>TRBD2|-|TRBV4-1|TRBJ2-5
CASSHPSGLWETQYF
TGCGCCAGCAGCCACCCTAGCGGGTTATGGGAGACCCAGTACTTC
>-|-|TRBV4-3|TRBJ2-1
CASSQDWGVEQFF
TGCGCCAGCAGCCAAGATTGGGGCGTTGAGCAGTTCTTC
>-|-|TRBV15|TRBJ2-3
CATRSVGDTDTQYF
TGTGCCACCAGGAGCGTTGGGGACACAGATACGCAGTATTTT
>TRBD1|-|TRBV7-9|TRBJ1-4
CASSTGTARPKLFF
TGTGCCAGCAGCACAGGGACAGCGCGTCCGAAACTGTTTTTT
>TRBD1|-|TRBV7-9|TRBJ2-1
CASSPRQGYNEQFF
TGTGCCAGCAGCCCTCGACAGGGCTACAATGAGCAGTTCTTC
>TRBD1|-|TRBV28|TRBJ2-7
CASSSTGPSEQYF
TGTGCCAGCAGTTCGACAGGGCCATCCGAGCAGTACTTC
>-|-|TRBV29-1|TRBJ1-3
CSVEAPDGTIYF
TGCAGCGTTGAAGCTCCTGACGGCACCATATATTTT